These T cell receptor beta chains were read from a single sample in a study of T cell responses to AZD1222 COVID-19 vaccine. Profiling relied on immunoSEQ multiplex PCR, and the TCRdb table lists in-frame clones only, not all of them. The repertoire holds about 150,000 clones, with approximately 91% as singletons. The material was peripheral blood, obtained 28 days after the second AZD1222 dose. The source is an adult who received the AZD1222 COVID-19 vaccine. The CDR3 runs from the conserved cysteine through the conserved F or W. A D gene is named only where the DNA matches it firmly. Expanded clones are given a class, and other clones once, few, many or no size at all.

TRBV6-4	TRBD1	TRBJ1-2	-	13	CASRDRGTDGYTF	TGTGCCAGCAGGGACAGGGGTACCGATGGCTACACCTTC
TRBV11-2	-	TRBJ2-7	-	13	CASSPGREYEQYF	TGTGCCAGCAGCCCCGGAAGGGAGTACGAGCAGTACTTC
TRBV4-1	-	TRBJ2-7	-	13	CASSQDGRYEQYF	TGCGCCAGCAGCCAAGATGGAAGATACGAGCAGTACTTC
TRBV9	-	TRBJ2-7	-	14	CASSVLPATYEQYF	TGTGCCAGCAGCGTGCTCCCCGCGACCTACGAGCAGTACTTC
TRBV4-1	TRBD1	TRBJ1-4	-	17	CASSQPDRANSEGKLFF	TGCGCCAGCAGCCAGCCGGACAGGGCCAACTCAGAAGGGAAACTGTTTTTT
TRBV19	TRBD2	TRBJ2-5	-	15	CASSIGASGQETQYF	TGTGCCAGTAGTATAGGGGCTAGCGGGCAAGAGACCCAGTACTTC
TRBV7-3	TRBD1	TRBJ2-3	-	15	CASSEGDRSTDTQYF	TGTGCCAGCAGCGAGGGGGACAGGAGCACAGATACGCAGTATTTT
TRBV5-1	-	TRBJ2-7	-	11	CASSGTYEQYF	TGCGCCAGCAGCGGGACCTACGAGCAGTACTTC
TRBV19	TRBD2	TRBJ2-5	few	13	CAARLAGSGTQYF	TGTGCCGCCAGACTAGCGGGATCTGGAACCCAGTACTTC
TRBV4-2	-	TRBJ1-1	once	15	CASSQEKGVNTEAFF	TGTGCCAGCAGCCAAGAAAAGGGGGTAAACACTGAAGCTTTCTTT
TRBV2	TRBD2	TRBJ2-1	once	15	CASKPLAGGPGEQFF	TGTGCCAGCAAACCCCTAGCGGGGGGGCCGGGTGAGCAGTTCTTC
TRBV9	-	TRBJ1-1	-	12	CASSSENTEAFF	TGTGCCAGCAGCTCAGAGAACACTGAAGCTTTCTTT
TRBV6-5	TRBD1	TRBJ1-1	-	16	CASSYGTGEGNTEAFF	TGTGCCAGCAGTTACGGGACAGGGGAAGGGAACACTGAAGCTTTCTTT
TRBV6-5	-	TRBJ2-7	few	14	CASSRTSPIREQYF	TGTGCCAGCAGTCGGACATCCCCTATCAGAGAGCAGTACTTC
TRBV4-1	-	TRBJ1-1	-	15	CASSQTPGENTEAFF	TGCGCCAGCAGCCAAACACCGGGAGAGAACACTGAAGCTTTCTTT
TRBV14	TRBD1	TRBJ2-1	-	16	CASSQPDRGLWNEQFF	TGTGCCAGCAGCCAGCCGGACAGGGGGCTTTGGAATGAGCAGTTCTTC
TRBV7-8	TRBD2	TRBJ2-5	-	15	CASSLGASGRETQYF	TGTGCCAGCAGCTTAGGTGCTAGCGGGAGGGAGACCCAGTACTTC